This T cell receptor beta chain was documented in a study of blood T cell repertoires in COVID-19. In germline, CDR1 is MNHEY, CDR2 SMNVEV (reference sequence). The CDR3 extends over 15 amino acids. V lost 5 bases and J 4 bases, leaving 18 bases between the germline ends. Sequenced by immunoSEQ multiplex PCR; TCRdb stores in-frame clones only, minus some. The data contain hundreds of thousands of clones, 89% of them seen just once; the ten biggest clones take up under 3.5%. The sequence derives from a woman in her 50s who had been exposed to COVID-19. Material: PBMCs or T cells enriched from blood (not recorded which). V and J are TRBV27 and TRBJ2-7, with a weak D call TRBD1 (6 bases). CDR3 residues: CASSPGDIRPYEQYF. CDR3 nucleotide sequence: TGTGCCAGCAGTCCAGGGGACATCCGCCCGTACGAGCAGTACTTC.